The 22 T cell receptor beta chains presented below share a single source sample, sequenced in a study of T cell responses to AZD1222 COVID-19 vaccine. Profiled with immunoSEQ multiplex PCR; TCRdb holds only in-frame clones, not every one. The repertoire holds about 140,000 clones, with around 90% as singletons. Sequencing was performed on peripheral blood, taken on day 0 of AZD1222 vaccination. The receptors were sampled from an adult in good health.

This clone is a singleton in its sample. As DNA, the CDR3 is TGTGCCAGCAGCCAAAGGCAGAGGACTAGCGGTTACTACGAGCAGTACTTC. Its translation: CASSQRQRTSGYYEQYF. This chain uses TRBV3-1 (or the pseudogene TRBV3-2) with TRBJ2-7; 10 bases fit TRBD2. With V trimmed by 2 bases and J by 3 bases, 10 bases remained unmatched. This CDR3 has 17 residues. Germline lookup yields CDR1 LGHDT and CDR2 YNNKEL (reference sequence).

V and J are TRBV9 and TRBJ1-1; tentatively, D is TRBD1 (5 bases). Germline V gives CDR1 SGDLS, CDR2 YYNGEE. This CDR3 has 15 amino acids. V gave up 4 bases and J gave up 0 bases, with 13 bases separating them. CDR3 amino acids: CASSTSGTMNTEAFF. In nucleotides, the CDR3 is TGTGCCAGCAGCACCTCCGGGACGATGAACACTGAAGCTTTCTTT.

This clone was seen once. This chain joins TRBV6-5 and TRBJ2-3; 9 bases are shared with TRBD2. The CDR3 runs to 14 residues. The junction had 0 bases not matched to a gene; V was cut back by 4 bases and J by 1 base. Germline loops: CDR1 MNHEY, CDR2 SVGAGI. In DNA form, the CDR3 reads TGTGCCAGCAGTTTAGCGGGAGGCACAGATACGCAGTATTTT. Protein: CASSLAGGTDTQYF.

Of note for this clone: The sample carries other DNA sequences with the same CDR3. J is TRBJ1-2 and V is TRBV19; 8 nucleotides line up with TRBD1. With V trimmed by 3 bases and J by 5 bases, 2 bases remained unmatched. The CDR3 contains 13 residues. The germline V gene has CDR1 LNHDA and CDR2 SQIVND (reference sequence). CDR3 sequence: CASSIGTGYGYTF. The CDR3 nucleotides are TGTGCCAGTAGTATCGGGACAGGATATGGCTACACCTTC.

The chain carries TRBV9 and TRBJ1-1; 7 bases line up with TRBD1. The CDR3 contains 17 residues. V was clipped by 4 bases and J by 0 bases; unmatched bases: 12. Germline loops: CDR1 SGDLS, CDR2 YYNGEE. The CDR3 spells CASSLEGPGGLNTEAFF. The CDR3 DNA reads as TGTGCCAGCAGCCTAGAAGGGCCAGGGGGACTGAACACTGAAGCTTTCTTT.

This chain joins TRBV5-1 and TRBJ2-5; 13 positions match TRBD2. The CDR3 length is 15 residues. Germline lookup yields CDR1 SGHRS and CDR2 YFSETQ. V was clipped by 4 bases and J by 5 bases; unmatched bases: 5. The CDR3 sequence is CASSLGTSGAETQYF. CDR3 nucleotides: TGCGCCAGCAGCCTGGGGACTAGCGGGGCGGAGACCCAGTACTTC.

The rearrangement uses TRBV18 and TRBJ2-2, with 9 bases fitting TRBD1. CDR1 and CDR2 (germline): KGHSH, LQKENI. With 7 bases clipped from V and 2 bases from J, the junction kept 2 bases outside the gene matches. The CDR3 is 14 residues long. The CDR3 loop reads CASWDRVNTGELFF. The DNA for the CDR3 is TGTGCCAGCTGGGACAGGGTAAACACCGGGGAGCTGTTTTTT.

This chain uses TRBV29-1 with TRBJ2-2, with D unclear. The CDR3 covers 14 residues. Trimming pared 4 bases from V and 0 bases from J, leaving 9 bases between. CDR1 is SQVTM, CDR2 ANQGSEA, per germline. The CDR3 region has the DNA TGCAGCGTTGGAAGGCAAGCGAACACCGGGGAGCTGTTTTTT. Translating it yields CSVGRQANTGELFF.

The chain recombines TRBV19 with TRBJ1-1; possibly TRBD1 for D (6 bases). This CDR3 is 15 amino acids long. V was shortened by 3 bases and J by 1 base, with 12 bases between the two germline ends. Germline values: CDR1 LNHDA, CDR2 SQIVND (reference sequence). CDR3 bases: TGTGCCAGTAGTATTGGGGGCGCCGGGAACACTGAAGCTTTCTTT. It specifies CASSIGGAGNTEAFF.

The rearrangement uses TRBV4-1 and TRBJ2-1; weak D call: TRBD1 (5 bases). CDR1 is MGHRA and CDR2 is YSYEKL in the germline V gene. CDR3 size: 14 residues. V was clipped by 5 bases and J by 7 bases, with 15 bases between them. The CDR3 loop is CASSEGALRNEQFF. Here the CDR3 DNA reads TGCGCCAGCAGCGAAGGGGCCCTGAGGAATGAGCAGTTCTTC.

This chain uses TRBV24-1 with TRBJ2-1; 7 bases match TRBD1. The germline V gene encodes CDR1 KGHDR and CDR2 SFDVKD. Germline trimming cut 8 bases from V and 5 bases from J; bases unmatched to any gene: 2. The CDR3 has 12 amino acids. In DNA form, the CDR3 reads TGTGCCACCACGGACAGGCACAATGAGCAGTTCTTC. Amino acids: CATTDRHNEQFF.

The chain uses TRBV24-1 and TRBJ2-5, with 11 bases fitting TRBD1. Germline CDR1 reads KGHDR; CDR2 reads SFDVKD. CDR3 length equals 16 residues. V gave up 1 base and J gave up 5 bases; unmatched junction bases: 5. CDR3 sequence reads: CATSDLRDRGSETQYF. CDR3 DNA: TGTGCCACCAGTGATTTAAGGGACAGGGGGTCGGAGACCCAGTACTTC.

This clone was picked up one time. The rearrangement links TRBV10-3 to TRBJ1-1; possible D gene TRBD1, 5 bases. There are 13 residues in the CDR3. Germline V gene lookup returns CDR1 ENHRY and CDR2 SYGVKD. Trimming removed 1 base at V and 4 bases at J, with 7 bases between. The CDR3 nucleotides read TGTGCCATCAGTGAGTGGGGGGGCACTGAAGCTTTCTTT. Translating gives CAISEWGGTEAFF.

The genes are TRBV19 and TRBJ2-5; TRBD1 matches at 10 bases. V trimming: 5 bases; J trimming: 4 bases; junction bases outside the gene matches: 10. This CDR3 is built from 16 residues. Germline V gene sequence: CDR1 LNHDA, CDR2 SQIVND (reference sequence). The CDR3 region is CASSPDPTGGAETQYF. CDR3 DNA sequence: TGTGCCAGTAGTCCCGACCCGACAGGGGGCGCAGAGACCCAGTACTTC.

The rearrangement links TRBV30 to TRBJ1-2, with D possibly TRBD1 on 6 matching bases. The CDR3 is 16 residues long. Germline V gene sequence: CDR1 GTSNPN, CDR2 SVGIG (reference sequence). V was shortened by 0 bases and J by 6 bases, with 20 bases between the two germline ends. This CDR3 is CAWSVDTQGILDGYTF. DNA of the CDR3: TGTGCCTGGAGTGTCGATACTCAGGGGATATTGGATGGCTACACCTTC.

V gene TRBV28 combines with J gene TRBJ1-1, with a possible D match to TRBD1 (6 bases). CDR1 MDHEN and CDR2 SYDVKM come from the germline V gene. V was trimmed by 5 bases and J by 3 bases, leaving 7 bases between them. This CDR3 is 12 amino acids long. CDR3 in amino acids: CASSTGYTEAFF. The CDR3 nucleotides read TGTGCCAGCAGTACAGGGTACACTGAAGCTTTCTTT.

This clone was detected only once. The chain has TRBV5-4 and TRBJ2-5; 9 bases line up with TRBD1. The CDR3 consists of 14 residues. In germline, CDR1 is SGHNT, CDR2 YYREEE (reference sequence). The J segment lost 5 bases and the V segment lost 4 bases, leaving 6 bases of the junction unmatched. DNA for the CDR3: TGTGCCAGCAGCGTCGGACAGGGGATGGAGACCCAGTACTTC. Translated, it gives CASSVGQGMETQYF.

The V gene is TRBV18, the J gene TRBJ2-2; 11 nucleotides line up with TRBD2. V was pared by 5 bases and J by 0 bases, with 8 bases of the junction left unmatched. The CDR3 length is 18 residues. Per germline, CDR1 KGHSH and CDR2 LQKENI. This chain's CDR3 is CASSRLAGRFSNTGELFF. Written as DNA, the CDR3 is TGTGCCAGCTCAAGACTAGCGGGGCGATTTTCGAACACCGGGGAGCTGTTTTTT.

CDR3 protein: CASSQETGKYEQYF. The CDR3 DNA reads as TGTGCCAGCAGCCAAGAAACAGGGAAATACGAGCAGTACTTC. This chain connects TRBV11-2 to TRBJ2-7; possible D gene TRBD1, 6 bases. V was clipped by 5 bases and J by 4 bases, with 15 bases between them. This CDR3 is built from 14 residues. Per the germline V gene, CDR1 is SGHAT and CDR2 is FQNNGV.

This clone has a single count. The rearrangement joins TRBV27 to TRBJ2-3; 7 bases are shared with TRBD1. The V gene end was trimmed by 5 bases and the J gene end by 1 base; junction bases not matched to a gene: 6. There are 15 residues in the CDR3. Germline lookup yields CDR1 MNHEY and CDR2 SMNVEV (reference sequence). The CDR3 DNA follows: TGTGCCAGCAGTGACAGGGATCCGCGCACAGATACGCAGTATTTT. Its protein is CASSDRDPRTDTQYF.

The gene calls are TRBV10-3 and TRBJ1-2; D is possibly TRBD1 (6 bases). This CDR3 region has 16 residues. CDR1 is ENHRY, CDR2 SYGVKD, per germline. Deletions cut 1 base from V and 2 bases from J, with 14 bases between. This CDR3 is CAISEYSNRANYGYTF. The CDR3 nucleotides read TGTGCCATCAGTGAGTATTCGAACAGGGCGAACTATGGCTACACCTTC.

This clone appeared once. This chain links TRBV4-3 with TRBJ2-1; D is unresolved. Germline values: CDR1 LGHNA, CDR2 YSLEER. Deletions cut 4 bases from V and 6 bases from J, with 10 bases between. CDR3 size: 13 residues. The CDR3 sequence is CASSLGSGNEQFF. CDR3 nucleotide sequence: TGCGCCAGCAGCCTCGGGTCGGGCAATGAGCAGTTCTTC.